A single sample is the source of the 18 T cell receptor beta chains below, sequenced in a study of low-dose radiotherapy and immunotherapy resistance in tumors. TCR amplification used 15 to 20 PCR cycles, a constant-region primer and a V-primer adapter. MiXCR was run by TCRdb on the reads, yielding one entry per CDR3 protein. The sample lists 50,000 or so distinct CDR3 sequences, around a third occurring once. Time point specified: after trial treatment. Treatment meaning: LDRT plus nivolumab, ipilimumab, low-dose cyclophosphamide and aspirin (RACIN trial). The sequences come from PBMCs, collected after low-dose radiotherapy plus immunotherapy. The receptors derive from a male donor with rectosigmoid adenocarcinoma.

With regard to this clonotype: A far bigger clonotype differs at one base, so this is likely a read error. V and J are TRBV27 and TRBJ2-1; 7 bases match TRBD1. From germline, CDR1 is MNHEY and CDR2 SMNVEV (reference sequence). Trimming at V came to 10 bases and at J to 10 bases, leaving 19 bases not matched to a gene. The CDR3 is 15 amino acids. The CDR3 bases are TGTGCCACCCGCGACAGGGTTTCCCTGTCCTACGAGCAGTTCTTC. Translated: CATRDRVSLSYEQFF.

To note about this clonotype: A far larger clone is off by one base, so a read error is likely. The CDR3 DNA is TGTGCCAGCAGCTTCCGGTACGAGCAGTACTTC. Protein sequence: CASSFRYEQYF. V and J are TRBV5-6 and TRBJ2-7; no firm D call. Trimming took off 2 bases at V and 4 bases at J, with 4 bases between the two ends. Germline CDR1 is SGHDT and CDR2 is YYEEEE. The CDR3 runs 11 residues.

This chain links TRBV28 with TRBJ1-1; a weak D match, TRBD1 (5 bases). Germline lookup yields CDR1 MDHEN and CDR2 SYDVKM. The CDR3 loop spans 12 amino acids. Between the trimmed V and J ends, which lost 2 bases and 9 bases, there was a span of 10 bases. The DNA for the CDR3 is TGTGCCAGCAGTTTAAGTCGGGACCAAGCTTTCTTT. It yields the protein CASSLSRDQAFF.

The J gene is TRBJ2-3, the V gene TRBV5-1, with D unresolved. The germline V gene encodes CDR1 SGHRS and CDR2 YFSETQ. Between the trimmed V and J ends, which lost 0 bases and 6 bases, there was a span of 11 bases. There are 14 residues in the CDR3. In DNA form, the CDR3 reads TGCGCCAGCAGCTTGGAGGCAGAAATGGATACGCAGTATTTT. Protein: CASSLEAEMDTQYF.

The V call is TRBV6-1, the J call TRBJ2-1; TRBD1 might be the D (6 bases). Germline CDR1 is MNHNS and CDR2 is SASEGT. Trimming shortened V by 1 base and J by 7 bases, and 14 bases separated the two germline ends. This CDR3 region has 15 residues. The CDR3 loop reads CASSEGLNRVNEQFF. As DNA, the CDR3 is TGTGCCAGCAGTGAAGGTTTGAACAGGGTGAATGAGCAGTTCTTC.

This clonotype was seen a single time. The J gene is TRBJ1-2, the V gene TRBV19; D uncertain. Germline values: CDR1 LNHDA, CDR2 SQIVND (reference sequence). The CDR3 covers 14 residues. V was shortened by 2 bases and J by 7 bases, with 14 bases between the two germline ends. CDR3 DNA sequence: TGTGCCAGTAGTATAACGCCGCAGGTCGCTGGCTACACCTTC. Its protein is CASSITPQVAGYTF.

This clonotype was observed many times. V and J are TRBV20-1 and TRBJ2-7; 10 bases agree with TRBD2. This CDR3 region has 15 residues. The germline gives CDR1 DFQATT, CDR2 SNEGSKA (reference sequence). With 5 bases clipped from V and 0 bases from J, the junction kept 7 bases outside the gene matches. The CDR3 DNA is TGCAGTGCTTTTAGCCCTAGCGGGAGCTCCTACGAGCAGTACTTC. Protein product: CSAFSPSGSSYEQYF.

The table lists this clonotype with many counts. This chain links TRBV6-2 or TRBV6-3 with TRBJ1-1, with TRBD1 matching over 10 bases. The CDR3 totals 14 residues. V lost 2 bases to trimming and J lost 3 bases; unmatched junction nucleotides: 0. The germline CDR1 and CDR2 sequences are MNHEY and SVGEGT. CDR3 sequence (DNA): TGTGCCAGCAGTTACGGACAGGGGGACACTGAAGCTTTCTTT. It codes for CASSYGQGDTEAFF.

This clonotype has a count of ten or more. V gene TRBV20-1 combines with J gene TRBJ2-7, with 7 bases identical to TRBD2. The germline V gene has CDR1 DFQATT and CDR2 SNEGSKA (reference sequence). CDR3 length: 13 residues. V was pared by 6 bases and J by 1 base, with 6 bases of the junction left unmatched. CDR3 bases: TGCAGTGCCCCCTGGGGGGGTTCCTACGAGCAGTACTTC. It specifies CSAPWGGSYEQYF.

The sample holds many counts of this clonotype. This chain connects TRBV29-1 to TRBJ2-5; either TRBD1 or TRBD2 may fit D (5 bases each). The germline CDR1 and CDR2 sequences are SQVTM and ANQGSEA. This CDR3 region has 11 residues. Trimming shortened V by 7 bases and J by 2 bases, and 8 bases separated the two germline ends. The CDR3 DNA reads TGCAGCGGGGGGAAACAAGAGACCCAGTACTTC. It specifies CSGGKQETQYF.

This chain connects TRBV5-1 to TRBJ1-1; 9 bases agree with TRBD1. Trimming removed 3 bases from V and 1 base from J; junction bases left unmatched: 1. The germline gives CDR1 SGHRS, CDR2 YFSETQ. CDR3 size: 14 residues. CDR3 region: CASSSQGANTEAFF. In DNA, the CDR3 is TGCGCCAGCAGCTCACAGGGGGCGAACACTGAAGCTTTCTTT.

The chain joins TRBV5-1 to TRBJ1-2; D gene unclear. Germline-derived CDR1 and CDR2 are SGHRS and YFSETQ. Trimming pared 8 bases from V and 7 bases from J, leaving 6 bases between. This CDR3 is 9 amino acids long. CDR3 DNA sequence: TGCGCCAGATCCTGTGGCTACACCTTC. Protein product: CARSCGYTF. Filled out from reference TRBV5-1 and TRBJ1-2, the complete variable domain reads KAGVTQTPRYLIKTRGQQVTLSCSPISGHRSVSWYQQTPGQGLQFLFEYFSETQRNKGNFPGRFSGRQFSNSRSEMNVSTLELGDSALYLCARSCGYTFGSGTRLTVV.

This clonotype was seen at least ten times. The rearrangement uses TRBV25-1 and TRBJ2-3; D ambiguous. V lost 6 bases and J lost 7, with 17 bases in between. This CDR3 is built from 14 residues. Looked up from germline, CDR1 is MGHDK and CDR2 is SYGVNS. The CDR3 loop is CASSEHSWQNTQYF. CDR3 nucleotide sequence: TGTGCCAGCAGCGAACATAGTTGGCAGAATACGCAGTATTTT.

This clonotype has ten or more counts. V is TRBV6-2 or TRBV6-3 and J is TRBJ2-2; D is unclear. V lost 5 bases to trimming and J lost 5 bases, with 9 bases between them. The CDR3 runs 13 residues. Germline V gene sequence: CDR1 MNHEY, CDR2 SVGEGT. CDR3 DNA: TGTGCCAGCAGTCTCCAAGGTACCGGGGAGCTGTTTTTT. Encoded protein: CASSLQGTGELFF.

This clonotype showed up many times. This chain joins TRBV4-3 and TRBJ1-2; 7 nucleotides align to TRBD1. The ends lost 4 bases at V and 1 base at J; junction bases unmatched: 6. Per the germline V gene, CDR1 is LGHNA and CDR2 is YSLEER. This CDR3 has 15 residues. CDR3 nucleotides: TGCGCCAGCAGCCTGGGGGACAGCCTTAACTATGGCTACACCTTC. This encodes CASSLGDSLNYGYTF.

V is TRBV20-1 and J is TRBJ2-2; the match to TRBD2 covers 9 bases. The CDR3 consists of 17 residues. J lost 3 bases, V lost 0 bases, and 8 bases had no gene match. Germline CDR1 DFQATT, CDR2 SNEGSKA (reference sequence). CDR3 DNA: TGCAGTGCTAGAGATGAGGCGGGGGGGCCCCACACCGGGGAGCTGTTTTTT. Translated: CSARDEAGGPHTGELFF.

This clonotype was picked up many times. The chain joins TRBV29-1 to TRBJ2-2, with 10 positions matching TRBD1. Germline CDR1 reads SQVTM; CDR2 reads ANQGSEA. J gave up 4 bases and V 5 bases, and 7 bases lay outside the gene matches. CDR3 length: 15 residues. The CDR3 nucleotides are TGCAGCGTTTTTTGGACAGGGGGGAGCACCGGGGAGCTGTTTTTT. Translated: CSVFWTGGSTGELFF.

This clonotype was seen a handful of times. The chain couples TRBV5-1 to TRBJ2-3; D not resolved. Germline V gives CDR1 SGHRS, CDR2 YFSETQ. The V and J ends lost 0 bases and 7 bases respectively, with 9 bases between them. The CDR3 is 13 amino acids. CDR3 in DNA: TGCGCCAGCAGCTTGGATAGGGCCTATACGCAGTATTTT. It specifies CASSLDRAYTQYF. Drawing the rest from reference TRBV5-1 and TRBJ2-3, the complete variable domain is KAGVTQTPRYLIKTRGQQVTLSCSPISGHRSVSWYQQTPGQGLQFLFEYFSETQRNKGNFPGRFSGRQFSNSRSEMNVSTLELGDSALYLCASSLDRAYTQYFGPGTRLTVL.